The next 10 T cell receptor beta chains were all read from a single sample in a study of T-cell reconstitution after alpha-beta-depleted transplantation in children (dated by TCRdb to 2016 to 2018). To prepare the library, PCR was applied. The run used an Illumina HiSeq 2500. TCR libraries were prepared with molecular barcoding, using unique molecular identifiers to normalize TCRbeta repertoire quantification. Using fastp trimming at Q25 and MiXCR clonotype assembly, TCRdb reanalyzed the public sequencing data and kept in-frame beta chains. Records with the same CDR3 protein are collapsed into one entry carrying the most frequent genes and DNA. The sample profile shows about 460,000 distinct CDR3 sequences; roughly a tenth of them were found once. Around 2% of the sample belongs to the ten largest clones. The meaning of the sample's treatment or condition label: allogeneic hematopoietic cell transplantation with graft depleted of TCRalphabeta T cells and CD19 B cells.

Specimen: PBMCs, collected before TCRalphabeta/CD19-depleted stem cell transplant. The receptors here all came from a child aged 2-15 years with inherited bone marrow failure, due to receive a stem cell transplant.

This clonotype was counted ten times or more. The genes are TRBV6-2 or TRBV6-3 and TRBJ2-7; 8 nucleotides match TRBD2. Germline lookup yields CDR1 MNHEY and CDR2 SVGEGT. Trimming took 5 bases from V and 3 from J; bases not matched to a gene: 9. This CDR3 has 15 residues. CDR3 nucleotides: TGTGCCAGCAGTCGGCCGGGGCTAGCGGGCTACGAGCAGTACTTC. The encoded protein is CASSRPGLAGYEQYF.

The sample holds many counts of this clonotype. The J gene is TRBJ1-5, the V gene TRBV5-1, with TRBD1 identical over 11 bases. V was pared by 3 bases and J by 4 bases, with 3 bases of the junction left unmatched. The germline V gene has CDR1 SGHRS and CDR2 YFSETQ. The CDR3 has 15 residues. CDR3 nucleotide sequence: TGCGCCAGCAGCTCGGGACAGGGGGAGAATCAGCCCCAGCATTTT. It specifies CASSSGQGENQPQHF.

The chain links TRBV29-1 to TRBJ1-5; D remains ambiguous. There are 12 residues in the CDR3. Per the germline V gene, CDR1 is SQVTM and CDR2 is ANQGSEA. V dropped 1 base and J dropped 5 bases, with 6 bases sitting between them. CDR3 in DNA: TGCAGCGTTGAAGGAGGCCATCAGCCCCAGCATTTT. Residues: CSVEGGHQPQHF.

This clonotype was seen a few times. This chain joins TRBV20-1 and TRBJ2-7; the D call may be TRBD1 or TRBD2 (6 bases each). Trimming removed 1 base from V and 1 base from J, with 20 bases in between. Per germline, CDR1 DFQATT and CDR2 SNEGSKA (reference sequence). This CDR3 spans 17 amino acids. CDR3: CSARGGAKPSVSYEQYF. The CDR3, as DNA: TGCAGTGCTAGAGGGGGGGCGAAGCCTAGCGTATCCTACGAGCAGTACTTC.

This clonotype has ten or more counts. The rearrangement joins TRBV9 to TRBJ1-3, with D perhaps TRBD1 (5 bases). Trimming removed 4 bases at V and 2 bases at J, with 13 bases between. In germline, CDR1 is SGDLS, CDR2 YYNGEE. The CDR3 length is 15 residues. The CDR3 DNA sequence: TGTGCCAGCAGCCTGTCGGGAGGGGCTGGAAACACCATATATTTT. Amino acid sequence: CASSLSGGAGNTIYF.

This clonotype appeared many times. The rearrangement joins TRBV12-3 or TRBV12-4 to TRBJ2-1, with unresolved D. Trimming left V 4 bases short and J 8 bases short, with 6 bases between. The CDR3 has 11 residues. CDR3 in DNA: TGTGCCAGCAGTTCTCCCCATGAGCAGTTCTTC. It yields the protein CASSSPHEQFF.

This clonotype was counted ten times or more. The junction departs from the called germline gene at one end, perhaps through a read error. The chain joins TRBV12-3 or TRBV12-4 to TRBJ1-5; a possible D gene is TRBD1 (6 bases). CDR3 length equals 14 residues. The CDR3: CASRGGGSYQTQHF. CDR3 nucleotides: TGTGCCAGCCGGGGAGGGGGGTCTTATCAGACCCAGCATTTT.

The chain links TRBV12-3 or TRBV12-4 to TRBJ1-1, with D possibly matching TRBD1 (6 bases). The CDR3 runs to 15 residues. Trimming stripped 5 bases from V and 3 bases from J, with 16 bases between. CDR3 in DNA: TGTGCCAGCAGTCCCGGACAGTCTAGGTACACTGAAGCTTTCTTT. This sequence encodes CASSPGQSRYTEAFF.

The sample holds many counts of this clonotype. The chain carries TRBV7-2 and TRBJ1-6, with D unresolved. Germline loops: CDR1 SGHTA, CDR2 FQGNSA. The length of the CDR3 is 14 residues. The V and J ends lost 5 bases and 1 base respectively, with 6 bases between them. The CDR3 loop reads CASSPGSYNSPLHF. The CDR3 DNA reads TGTGCCAGCAGCCCTGGATCCTATAATTCACCCCTCCACTTT.

This clonotype has at least ten counts. This rearrangement joins TRBV20-1 to TRBJ2-7; D ambiguous. Germline V lookup: CDR1 DFQATT, CDR2 SNEGSKA (reference sequence). The CDR3 is made up of 12 amino acids. V was pared by 6 bases and J by 0 bases, with 9 bases between. CDR3 in amino acids: CSAELSSYEQYF. CDR3 DNA: TGCAGTGCGGAGCTAAGCTCCTACGAGCAGTACTTC.